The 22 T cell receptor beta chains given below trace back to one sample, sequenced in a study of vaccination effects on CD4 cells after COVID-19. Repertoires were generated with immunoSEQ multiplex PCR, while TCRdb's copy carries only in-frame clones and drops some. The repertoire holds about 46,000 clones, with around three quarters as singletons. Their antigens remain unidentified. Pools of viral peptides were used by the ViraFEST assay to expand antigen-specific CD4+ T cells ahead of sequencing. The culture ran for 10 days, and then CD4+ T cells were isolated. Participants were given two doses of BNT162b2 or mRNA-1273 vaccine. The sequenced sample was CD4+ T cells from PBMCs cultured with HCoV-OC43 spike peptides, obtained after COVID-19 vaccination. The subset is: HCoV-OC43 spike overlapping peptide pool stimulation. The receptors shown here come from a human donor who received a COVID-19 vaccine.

The CDR3 bases are TGTGCCAGCAGCTTATTAGGGAACGAGCAGTACTTC. Its protein product is CASSLLGNEQYF. The rearrangement links TRBV5-5 to TRBJ2-7; no clear D. V was pared by 2 bases and J by 5 bases, with 8 bases between. In germline, CDR1 is SGHKS, CDR2 YYEKEE (reference sequence). The length of the CDR3 is 12 residues.

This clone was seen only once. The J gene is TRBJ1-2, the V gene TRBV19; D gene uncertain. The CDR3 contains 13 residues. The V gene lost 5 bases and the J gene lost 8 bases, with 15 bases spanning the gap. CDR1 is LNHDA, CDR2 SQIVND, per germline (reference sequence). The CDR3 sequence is CASSQAGVRGYTF. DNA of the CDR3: TGTGCCAGTAGTCAAGCGGGAGTGAGAGGCTACACCTTC.

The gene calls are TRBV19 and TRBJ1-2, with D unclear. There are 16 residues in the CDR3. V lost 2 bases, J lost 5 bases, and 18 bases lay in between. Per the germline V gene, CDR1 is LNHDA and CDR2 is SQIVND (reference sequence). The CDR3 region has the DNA TGTGCCAGTAGTATACCGGGAACAGACGCGAGATATGGCTACACCTTC. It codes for CASSIPGTDARYGYTF.

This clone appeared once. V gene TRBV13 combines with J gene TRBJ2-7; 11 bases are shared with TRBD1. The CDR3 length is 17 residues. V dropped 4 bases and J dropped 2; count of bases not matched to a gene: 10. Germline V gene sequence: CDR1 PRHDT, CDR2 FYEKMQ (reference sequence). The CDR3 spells CASSSSPGTGGAYEQYF. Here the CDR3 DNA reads TGTGCCAGCAGCTCCTCTCCCGGGACAGGGGGGGCCTACGAGCAGTACTTC.

This CDR3 reads CAPCSYRDRDLRTEAFF. The CDR3 DNA follows: TGTGCCCCATGCTCCTACCGGGACAGGGACCTACGGACTGAAGCTTTCTTT. The rearrangement uses TRBV3-1 (or the pseudogene TRBV3-2) and TRBJ1-1, with 9 nucleotides matching TRBD1. Germline CDR1 reads LGHDT; CDR2 reads YNNKEL (reference sequence). CDR3 size: 17 residues. V dropped 11 bases and J dropped 5; count of bases not matched to a gene: 21.

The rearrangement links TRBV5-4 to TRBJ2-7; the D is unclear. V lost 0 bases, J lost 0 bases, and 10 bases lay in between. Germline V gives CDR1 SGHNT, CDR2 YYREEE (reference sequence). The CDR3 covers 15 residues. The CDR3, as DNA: TGTGCCAGCAGCTTGGATCCTAACCTCTCCTACGAGCAGTACTTC. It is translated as CASSLDPNLSYEQYF.

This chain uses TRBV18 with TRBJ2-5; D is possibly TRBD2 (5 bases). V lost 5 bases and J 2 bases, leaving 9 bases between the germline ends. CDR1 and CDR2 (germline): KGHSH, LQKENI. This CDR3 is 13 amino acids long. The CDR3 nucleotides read TGTGCCAGCTCAAAGGGAGTTCAAGAGACCCAGTACTTC. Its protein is CASSKGVQETQYF.

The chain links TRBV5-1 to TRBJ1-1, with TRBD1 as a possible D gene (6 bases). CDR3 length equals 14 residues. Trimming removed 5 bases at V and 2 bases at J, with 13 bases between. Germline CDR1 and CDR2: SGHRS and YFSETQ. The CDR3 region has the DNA TGCGCCAGCAGGTTAGGGGGATTTAACACTGAAGCTTTCTTT. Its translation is CASRLGGFNTEAFF.

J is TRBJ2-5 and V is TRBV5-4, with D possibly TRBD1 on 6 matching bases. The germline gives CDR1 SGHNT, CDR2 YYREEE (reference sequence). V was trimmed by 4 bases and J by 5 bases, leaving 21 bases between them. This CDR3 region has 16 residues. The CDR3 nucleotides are TGTGCCAGCAGCCCCGCGGGCGACAGGCCGCATGAGACCCAGTACTTC. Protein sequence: CASSPAGDRPHETQYF.

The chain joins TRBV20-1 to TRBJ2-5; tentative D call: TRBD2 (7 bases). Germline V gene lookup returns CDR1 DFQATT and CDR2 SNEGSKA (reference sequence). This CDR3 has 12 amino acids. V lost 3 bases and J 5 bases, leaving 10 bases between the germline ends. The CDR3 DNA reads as TGCAGTGCTAGTCGGGGGGCGGAGACCCAGTACTTC. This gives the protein CSASRGAETQYF.

The CDR3 here is CASSTTDNYGYTF. CDR3 sequence (DNA): TGCGCCAGCAGCACGACGGATAACTATGGCTACACCTTC. The rearrangement joins TRBV5-1 to TRBJ1-2; no clear D gene. The CDR3 loop spans 13 amino acids. The V gene lost 4 bases and the J gene lost 1 base, with 8 bases spanning the gap. Germline V lookup: CDR1 SGHRS, CDR2 YFSETQ.

The CDR3 region has the DNA TGCGCCGGGGGACTAGCGGGGGGCTCAGATACGCAGTATTTT. It encodes CAGGLAGGSDTQYF. V gene TRBV10-2 combines with J gene TRBJ2-3; 15 bases line up with TRBD2. V shed 11 bases and J 4 bases; nucleotides not matched to a gene: 4. Germline loops: CDR1 WSHSY, CDR2 SAAADI. The CDR3 loop spans 14 amino acids.

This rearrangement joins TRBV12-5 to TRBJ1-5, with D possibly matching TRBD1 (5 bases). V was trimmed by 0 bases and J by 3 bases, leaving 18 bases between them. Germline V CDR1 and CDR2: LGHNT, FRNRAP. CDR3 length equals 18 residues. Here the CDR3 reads CASGLVLRGTYPNQPQHF. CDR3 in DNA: TGTGCTAGTGGTTTGGTACTCCGGGGGACCTACCCCAATCAGCCCCAGCATTTT. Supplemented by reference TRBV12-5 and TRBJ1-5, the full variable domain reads DARVTQTPRHKVTEMGQEVTMRCQPILGHNTVFWYRQTMMQGLELLAYFRNRAPLDDSGMPKDRFSAEMPDATLATLKIQPSEPRDSAVYFCASGLVLRGTYPNQPQHFGDGTRLSIL.

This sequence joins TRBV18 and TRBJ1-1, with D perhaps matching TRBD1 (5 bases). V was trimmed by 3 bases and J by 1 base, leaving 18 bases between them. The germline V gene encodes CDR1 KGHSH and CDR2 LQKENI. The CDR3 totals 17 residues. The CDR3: CASSPRGGAPGNTEAFF. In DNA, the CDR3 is TGTGCCAGCTCACCGCGGGGAGGGGCCCCGGGGAACACTGAAGCTTTCTTT.

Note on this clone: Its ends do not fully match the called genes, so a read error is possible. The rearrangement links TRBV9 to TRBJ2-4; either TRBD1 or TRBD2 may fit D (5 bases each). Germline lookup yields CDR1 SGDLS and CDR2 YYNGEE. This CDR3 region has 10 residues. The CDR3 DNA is TGTGCCAGCAGCGCAAGGGACGAACGCTTC. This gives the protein CASSARDERF.

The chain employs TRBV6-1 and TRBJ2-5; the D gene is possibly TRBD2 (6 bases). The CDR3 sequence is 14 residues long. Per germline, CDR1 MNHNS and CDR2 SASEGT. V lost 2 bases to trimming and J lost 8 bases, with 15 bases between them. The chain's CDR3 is CASSESTERVTQYF. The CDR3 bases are TGTGCCAGCAGTGAATCAACCGAGCGGGTAACCCAGTACTTC.

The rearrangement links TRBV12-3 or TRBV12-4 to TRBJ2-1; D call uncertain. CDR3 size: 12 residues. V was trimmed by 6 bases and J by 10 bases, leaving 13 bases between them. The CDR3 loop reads CASSQRLREQFF. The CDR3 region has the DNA TGTGCCAGCAGCCAAAGGCTCAGGGAGCAGTTCTTC.

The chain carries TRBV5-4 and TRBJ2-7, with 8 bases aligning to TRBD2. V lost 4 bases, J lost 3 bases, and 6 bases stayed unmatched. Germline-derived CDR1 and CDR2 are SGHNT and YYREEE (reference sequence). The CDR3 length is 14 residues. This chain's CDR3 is CASSTGLAGYEQYF. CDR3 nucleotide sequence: TGTGCCAGCAGCACCGGACTAGCAGGCTACGAGCAGTACTTC.

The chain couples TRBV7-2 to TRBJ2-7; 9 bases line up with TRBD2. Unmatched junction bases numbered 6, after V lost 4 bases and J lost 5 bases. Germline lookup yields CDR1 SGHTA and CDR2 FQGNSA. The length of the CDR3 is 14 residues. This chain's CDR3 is CASSYTSGQHEQYF. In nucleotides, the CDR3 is TGTGCCAGCAGCTACACTAGCGGGCAACACGAGCAGTACTTC.

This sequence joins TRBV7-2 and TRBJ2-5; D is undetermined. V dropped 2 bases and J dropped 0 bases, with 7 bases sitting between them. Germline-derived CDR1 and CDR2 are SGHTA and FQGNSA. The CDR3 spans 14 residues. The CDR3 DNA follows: TGTGCCAGCAGCTTATTCCTGTACCAAGAGACCCAGTACTTC. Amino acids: CASSLFLYQETQYF.

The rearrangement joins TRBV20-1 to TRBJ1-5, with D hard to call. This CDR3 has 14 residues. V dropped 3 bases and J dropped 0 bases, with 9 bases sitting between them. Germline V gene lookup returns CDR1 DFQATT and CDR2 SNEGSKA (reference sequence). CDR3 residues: CSASVQFSNQPQHF. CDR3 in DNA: TGCAGTGCTAGTGTGCAGTTTAGCAATCAGCCCCAGCATTTT.

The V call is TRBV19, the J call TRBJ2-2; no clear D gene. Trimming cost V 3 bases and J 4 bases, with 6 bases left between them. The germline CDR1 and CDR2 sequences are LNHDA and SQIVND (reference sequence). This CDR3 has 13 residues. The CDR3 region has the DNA TGTGCCAGTAGTATGGCCCTCACCGGGGAGCTGTTTTTT. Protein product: CASSMALTGELFF.